The 11 T cell receptor beta chains reported below all come from one sample, sequenced in a study of blood T cell repertoires in COVID-19. Clones were sequenced by immunoSEQ multiplex PCR, and TCRdb holds only the in-frame ones, with some missing. The table includes approximately 180,000 clones, around nine tenths detected once. The sequencing input was peripheral blood. Every receptor here comes from a woman in her sixties or seventies with COVID-19, enrolled during active disease.

CDR3 in DNA: TGTGCCAGTAGTATAACGGACAGGGGGCGGTTTCAGCCCCAGCATTTT. This encodes CASSITDRGRFQPQHF. The V gene is TRBV19, the J gene TRBJ1-5; 11 bases map to TRBD1. CDR3 length: 16 residues. The V and J ends lost 2 bases and 6 bases, in that order; junction bases with no gene match: 6. CDR1 is LNHDA, CDR2 SQIVND, per germline (reference sequence).

The chain joins TRBV6-5 to TRBJ1-4; TRBD1 matches at 11 bases. Germline V lookup: CDR1 MNHEY, CDR2 SVGAGI. CDR3 length equals 14 residues. V lost 7 bases to trimming and J lost 8 bases; unmatched junction nucleotides: 6. CDR3 nucleotide sequence: TGTGCCAGCATAAGGGACAGGGGGGGAGAAAAACTGTTTTTT. It is translated as CASIRDRGGEKLFF.

This rearrangement joins TRBV6-2 or TRBV6-3 to TRBJ2-1, with D uncertain. The CDR3 consists of 14 residues. Germline V gives CDR1 MNHEY, CDR2 SVGEGT. The germline V and J ends were trimmed by 2 bases and 2 bases, with 7 bases remaining between them. CDR3 sequence: CASSYHQTYNEQFF. CDR3 nucleotide sequence: TGTGCCAGCAGTTACCATCAGACCTACAATGAGCAGTTCTTC.

This clone came up a few times. This same CDR3 is encoded by further DNA sequences in the sample. The CDR3 DNA reads as TGCAGTGCGGCGACAGACTATGGCTACACCTTC. Translating it yields CSAATDYGYTF. This chain connects TRBV20-1 to TRBJ1-2; weak D call: TRBD1 (5 bases). Germline loops: CDR1 DFQATT, CDR2 SNEGSKA (reference sequence). The CDR3 loop spans 11 amino acids. The V and J ends lost 6 bases and 3 bases respectively, with 8 bases between them.

The chain joins TRBV2 to TRBJ1-2, with 8 nucleotides matching TRBD1. The germline V gene encodes CDR1 SNHLY and CDR2 FYNNEI. The CDR3 runs to 15 residues. V trimming: 6 bases; J trimming: 8 bases; junction bases outside the gene matches: 14. CDR3 nucleotide sequence: TGTGCCAGCAGCGTCCTCGGGCAGGGGGCGGAGGGCTACACCTTC. Its translation: CASSVLGQGAEGYTF.

The rearrangement uses TRBV28 and TRBJ2-5; 12 bases agree with TRBD2. Germline V CDR1 and CDR2: MDHEN, SYDVKM. The CDR3 runs 15 residues. V shed 5 bases and J 3 bases; nucleotides not matched to a gene: 4. CDR3 bases: TGTGCCAGCAGTCACCGGACTAGCGGGGAAGAGACCCAGTACTTC. Translating it yields CASSHRTSGEETQYF.

The chain carries TRBV28 and TRBJ1-5, with TRBD1 matching over 11 bases. Germline trimming cut 3 bases from V and 6 bases from J; bases unmatched to any gene: 7. The CDR3 length is 16 residues. Per germline, CDR1 MDHEN and CDR2 SYDVKM. Written as DNA, the CDR3 is TGTGCCAGCAGTTTGGGGACAGGGGGATCCGTTCAGCCCCAGCATTTT. Translating gives CASSLGTGGSVQPQHF.

The chain has TRBV20-1 and TRBJ2-7; no definite D call. V was shortened by 3 bases and J by 2 bases, with 5 bases between the two germline ends. The CDR3 spans 11 residues. CDR1 DFQATT and CDR2 SNEGSKA come from the germline V gene (reference sequence). The CDR3 sequence is CSASTAYEQYF. In DNA form, the CDR3 reads TGCAGTGCTAGTACAGCCTACGAGCAGTACTTC.

This clone was counted a few times. The rearrangement links TRBV5-4 to TRBJ1-1, with 7 bases aligning to TRBD1. CDR1 is SGHNT, CDR2 YYREEE, per germline (reference sequence). Trimming at V came to 4 bases and at J to 5 bases, leaving 11 bases not matched to a gene. The CDR3 consists of 15 residues. Here the CDR3 DNA reads TGTGCCAGCAGCCACTACAGACAGGGTGGGACTGAAGCTTTCTTT. It specifies CASSHYRQGGTEAFF.

This clone was found a few times. The chain combines TRBV29-1 with TRBJ2-7; 8 nucleotides align to TRBD1. Unmatched junction bases numbered 6, after V lost 7 bases and J lost 4 bases. The germline V gene has CDR1 SQVTM and CDR2 ANQGSEA. The CDR3 extends over 12 amino acids. The CDR3 protein is CSAETGVYEQYF. The CDR3 bases are TGCAGCGCTGAGACAGGGGTGTACGAGCAGTACTTC.

The chain combines TRBV28 with TRBJ1-5; perhaps TRBD1 as D (6 bases). The V gene's germline CDR1 is MDHEN and CDR2 SYDVKM. The V gene lost 6 bases and the J gene lost 6 bases, with 21 bases spanning the gap. This CDR3 is 16 amino acids long. The CDR3 is CASRSLGTLSSQPQHF. The CDR3 DNA sequence: TGTGCCAGCAGGTCTCTCGGGACACTCTCTAGTCAGCCCCAGCATTTT. The full variable domain, with the rest looked up from reference TRBV28 and TRBJ1-5, is DVKVTQSSRYLVKRTGEKVFLECVQDMDHENMFWYRQDPGLGLRLIYFSYDVKMKEKGDIPEGYSVSREKKERFSLILESASTNQTSMYLCASRSLGTLSSQPQHFGDGTRLSIL.